What follows is one T cell receptor beta chain and its context. There are 14 residues in the CDR3. Germline CDR1 SNHLY, CDR2 FYNNEI. Trimming cost V 7 bases and J 1 base; bases outside gene matches: 3. The sample comes from a study of T cell changes during pregnancy in multiple sclerosis. TCRdb keeps only in-frame clones here, not all; method: immunoSEQ multiplex PCR. The table records about 43,000 clones, roughly 90% of them present only once. The V and J genes are TRBV2 and TRBJ2-2; 7 bases map to TRBD1. This specimen consisted of peripheral blood, obtained in the second trimester of pregnancy. The TCR originated in a female donor in good health, enrolled as a control in a pregnancy study. The CDR3 is CASKGTVNTGELFF. CDR3 DNA sequence: TGTGCCAGCAAAGGGACAGTGAACACCGGGGAGCTGTTTTTT.